What follows are 8 T cell receptor beta chains derived from one specimen sequenced in a study of T cell responses to AZD1222 COVID-19 vaccine. TCRdb keeps only in-frame clones here, not all; method: immunoSEQ multiplex PCR. There are over 150,000 clones in the sample; over 80% occur only once, and under 1.1% lies in the top ten. Sequenced material: peripheral blood, taken 28 days after the second dose of the MenACWY control vaccine. Receptor source: an adult who received the MenACWY meningococcal vaccine as a control.

The chain couples TRBV12-5 to TRBJ2-1; D call uncertain. Trimming removed 7 bases at V and 9 bases at J, with 10 bases between. Germline V lookup: CDR1 LGHNT, CDR2 FRNRAP. The CDR3 has 11 residues. CDR3 nucleotides: TGTGCTAGTGCCGAGAGGAGTGAGCAGTTCTTC. Translated, it gives CASAERSEQFF.

The chain's CDR3 is CASSYLGEGYGYTF. CDR3 sequence (DNA): TGTGCCAGCAGTTATCTGGGGGAGGGCTATGGCTACACCTTC. The chain carries TRBV6-5 and TRBJ1-2, with D possibly matching TRBD1 (5 bases). V was trimmed by 3 bases and J by 4 bases, leaving 12 bases between them. CDR3 size: 14 residues. Germline V gene data show CDR1 as MNHEY and CDR2 as SVGAGI.

This sequence joins TRBV27 and TRBJ1-2; D gene unclear. V lost 5 bases and J lost 4, with 11 bases in between. The CDR3 is made up of 13 amino acids. Germline lookup yields CDR1 MNHEY and CDR2 SMNVEV (reference sequence). CDR3 nucleotides: TGTGCCAGCAGTCCAACGATAATCTATGGCTACACCTTC. It specifies CASSPTIIYGYTF.

This clone came up once. The chain combines TRBV7-9 with TRBJ1-2; D remains unclear. Trimming left V 6 bases short and J 5 bases short, with 13 bases between. The CDR3 length is 13 residues. CDR1 and CDR2 (germline): SEHNR, FQNEAQ (reference sequence). CDR3 bases: TGTGCCAGCAGTCCGGATAGCTGGTATGGCTACACCTTC. Its protein is CASSPDSWYGYTF. Based on the CDR3 plus reference TRBV7-9 and TRBJ1-2, the full variable domain is DTGVSQNPRHKITKRGQNVTFRCDPISEHNRLYWYRQTLGQGPEFLTYFQNEAQLEKSRLLSDRFSAERPKGSFSTLEIQRTEQGDSAMYLCASSPDSWYGYTFGSGTRLTVV.

V and J are TRBV5-1 and TRBJ1-1; no reliable D call. There are 13 residues in the CDR3. Germline lookup yields CDR1 SGHRS and CDR2 YFSETQ. Between the trimmed V and J ends, which lost 0 bases and 1 base, there was a span of 4 bases. The CDR3 reads CASSLDTNTEAFF. DNA of the CDR3: TGCGCCAGCAGCTTGGACACGAACACTGAAGCTTTCTTT.

This sequence joins TRBV5-1 and TRBJ1-1; D unclear. CDR3 length: 14 amino acids. Trimming took off 7 bases at V and 0 bases at J, with 13 bases between the two ends. CDR1 and CDR2 from the germline V gene are SGHRS and YFSETQ. The CDR3 loop is CASCDTLMNTEAFF. Written as DNA, the CDR3 is TGCGCCAGCTGCGATACACTGATGAACACTGAAGCTTTCTTT.

The rearrangement links TRBV6-5 to TRBJ1-1; TRBD1 might be the D (6 bases). The germline CDR1 and CDR2 sequences are MNHEY and SVGAGI. V was clipped by 5 bases and J by 1 base, with 14 bases between them. The CDR3 has 15 residues. The CDR3 reads CASSPPGHTNTEAFF. DNA of the CDR3: TGTGCCAGCAGTCCTCCGGGACACACGAACACTGAAGCTTTCTTT.

This chain links TRBV5-1 with TRBJ1-2; D gene unclear. The CDR3 runs to 13 residues. With 1 base removed from V and 5 bases from J, the gap between germline ends came to 9 bases. Germline values: CDR1 SGHRS, CDR2 YFSETQ. CDR3 protein: CASSLSPGYGYTF. The CDR3 DNA reads as TGCGCCAGCAGCTTGTCGCCCGGGTATGGCTACACCTTC.